The 5 T cell receptor beta chains presented below share a single source sample, sequenced in a study of shared clonotypes between healthy human individuals. TCRdb's table, derived via immunoSEQ multiplex PCR, lists solely in-frame clones and lacks some. The table includes approximately 720,000 clones, approximately 79% detected once. Sequencing was carried out using memory CD4+ T cells sorted from blood. Subset reported: CD45RA-negative fraction. These receptors were collected from a woman aged 30 to 39 in good health.

This clone appeared a few times. The chain couples TRBV15 to TRBJ2-3; perhaps TRBD2 as D (6 bases). The V end was cut by 0 bases, the J end by 6 bases, with 16 bases between. This CDR3 is built from 16 residues. Looked up from germline, CDR1 is LNHNV and CDR2 is YYDKDF (reference sequence). CDR3: CATSRDRQRARDTQYF. CDR3 nucleotide sequence: TGTGCCACCAGCAGAGATAGGCAGCGGGCCCGGGATACGCAGTATTTT.

The chain links TRBV27 to TRBJ1-5; 7 bases are shared with TRBD1. The germline V gene encodes CDR1 MNHEY and CDR2 SMNVEV (reference sequence). Trimming at V came to 5 bases and at J to 1 base, leaving 20 bases not matched to a gene. CDR3 size: 20 residues. As DNA, the CDR3 is TGTGCCAGCAGTCCTGGACAGGCCGAGGCGATTCATAGGAGCAATCAGCCCCAGCATTTT. Its translation: CASSPGQAEAIHRSNQPQHF.

This clone was picked up a small number of times. The V call is TRBV6-5, the J call TRBJ2-2, with D possibly called TRBD1 or TRBD2 (5 bases each). The CDR3 is made up of 14 amino acids. V was clipped by 5 bases and J by 4 bases, with 11 bases between them. Germline CDR1 MNHEY, CDR2 SVGAGI. The CDR3 DNA sequence: TGTGCCAGCAGTACATCCGGGACCACCGGGGAGCTGTTTTTT. Translated, it gives CASSTSGTTGELFF.

The J gene is TRBJ2-5, the V gene TRBV2; either TRBD1 or TRBD2 may supply D (5 bases each). Deletions cut 6 bases from V and 5 bases from J, with 16 bases between. The CDR3 is 14 amino acids. The germline V gene has CDR1 SNHLY and CDR2 FYNNEI. CDR3 nucleotide sequence: TGTGCCAGCAGCGACAAACGATGGGGGGAGACCCAGTACTTC. Protein: CASSDKRWGETQYF.

The V and J genes are TRBV18 and TRBJ1-1; D is unclear. Per the germline V gene, CDR1 is KGHSH and CDR2 is LQKENI. This CDR3 is 14 amino acids long. The ends were cut back, 3 bases at V and 1 base at J, with 9 bases in the middle. This CDR3 reads CASSPQVENTEAFF. As DNA, the CDR3 is TGTGCCAGCTCACCCCAAGTCGAGAACACTGAAGCTTTCTTT.